These 22 T cell receptor beta chains came from one sample sequenced in a study of blood T cell repertoires in COVID-19. TCRdb keeps only in-frame clones here, not all; method: immunoSEQ multiplex PCR. Here the sample spans around 160,000 clones, roughly four fifths being singletons. The sequenced sample consisted of peripheral blood. These TCRs come from a human donor in a cohort sampled during active COVID-19.

The rearrangement uses TRBV7-9 and TRBJ1-2; a weak D match, TRBD1 (6 bases). CDR3 length: 14 amino acids. Trimming pared 4 bases from V and 3 bases from J, leaving 12 bases between. The V gene's germline CDR1 is SEHNR and CDR2 FQNEAQ (reference sequence). CDR3 residues: CASSSAGDYYGYTF. Written as DNA, the CDR3 is TGTGCCAGCAGCTCAGCAGGGGATTACTATGGCTACACCTTC.

V and J are TRBV6-4 and TRBJ2-3; 8 positions match TRBD2. Trimming at V came to 10 bases and at J to 2 bases, leaving 2 bases not matched to a gene. The CDR3 runs to 12 residues. Germline loops: CDR1 MRHNA, CDR2 SNTAGT. The CDR3 here is CAIGGVTDTQYF. The CDR3 DNA follows: TGTGCCATCGGGGGGGTCACAGATACGCAGTATTTT.

The CDR3 spells CASSLRQGVGQPQHF. CDR3 coding DNA: TGTGCCAGCAGTCTCCGACAGGGGGTGGGTCAGCCCCAGCATTTT. This chain joins TRBV27 and TRBJ1-5; 9 nucleotides line up with TRBD1. This CDR3 region has 15 residues. CDR1 is MNHEY and CDR2 is SMNVEV in the germline V gene (reference sequence). V dropped 5 bases and J dropped 6; count of bases not matched to a gene: 8.

This sequence joins TRBV11-2 and TRBJ1-1, with D unresolved. The CDR3 covers 11 residues. The V gene lost 0 bases and the J gene lost 9 bases, with 5 bases spanning the gap. Germline V lookup: CDR1 SGHAT, CDR2 FQNNGV. The CDR3 loop reads CASSLDLKAFF. Here the CDR3 DNA reads TGTGCCAGCAGCTTAGATCTTAAAGCTTTCTTT.

This sequence joins TRBV6-5 and TRBJ2-7, with 9 bases lining up with TRBD1. The CDR3 contains 16 residues. Trimming took 0 bases from V and 7 from J; bases not matched to a gene: 10. The germline V gene encodes CDR1 MNHEY and CDR2 SVGAGI. The DNA for the CDR3 is TGTGCCAGCAGTTACTCGACTTCACAGGGGGCGGGTGAGCAGTACTTC. As protein: CASSYSTSQGAGEQYF.

The chain links TRBV4-3 to TRBJ2-2, with D possibly matching TRBD1 (6 bases). Looked up from germline, CDR1 is LGHNA and CDR2 is YSLEER. The CDR3 runs 15 residues. V was trimmed by 1 base and J by 3 bases, leaving 9 bases between them. CDR3 coding DNA: TGCGCCAGCAGCCAAGGGGGGCAGGACACCGGGGAGCTGTTTTTT. Its protein product is CASSQGGQDTGELFF.

The V call is TRBV10-3, the J call TRBJ2-2, with a possible D match to TRBD1 (5 bases). The germline V gene has CDR1 ENHRY and CDR2 SYGVKD. The CDR3 has 14 amino acids. V lost 3 bases, J lost 0 bases, and 5 bases lay in between. The CDR3 DNA sequence: TGTGCCATCAGTGAAGGGGCGAACACCGGGGAGCTGTTTTTT. Translation gives CAISEGANTGELFF.

The gene calls are TRBV5-6 and TRBJ1-1; D unclear. There are 15 residues in the CDR3. Germline V gene lookup returns CDR1 SGHDT and CDR2 YYEEEE. Trimming removed 1 base at V and 0 bases at J, with 10 bases between. The CDR3 is CASSLSRQLNTEAFF. The CDR3 DNA reads TGTGCCAGCAGCTTGAGCAGACAATTGAACACTGAAGCTTTCTTT.

The chain has TRBV30 and TRBJ2-6, with TRBD1 matching over 8 bases. The CDR3 is 16 residues long. V dropped 1 base and J dropped 3; count of bases not matched to a gene: 5. Looked up from germline, CDR1 is GTSNPN and CDR2 is SVGIG (reference sequence). Here the CDR3 DNA reads TGTGCCTGGAGTGGGGCAGGGGGCTTTGGGGCCAACGTCCTGACTTTC. Its protein is CAWSGAGGFGANVLTF.

The rearrangement uses TRBV19 and TRBJ1-2; no definite D call. Trimming left V 7 bases short and J 2 bases short, with 17 bases between. This CDR3 has 15 residues. CDR1 is LNHDA and CDR2 is SQIVND in the germline V gene (reference sequence). In nucleotides, the CDR3 is TGTGCCAGTACCCACGGGCAGCGGACCAACTATGGCTACACCTTC. Protein product: CASTHGQRTNYGYTF.

This chain joins TRBV19 and TRBJ2-7; 14 positions agree with TRBD2. Trimming took 5 bases from V and 3 from J; bases not matched to a gene: 3. Per germline, CDR1 LNHDA and CDR2 SQIVND (reference sequence). This CDR3 has 15 amino acids. In DNA, the CDR3 is TGTGCCAGTAGTCCGGGACTAGCGGGAGTCTACGAGCAGTACTTC. Protein: CASSPGLAGVYEQYF.

This clone has a single count. The V call is TRBV13, the J call TRBJ1-2; 8 nucleotides align to TRBD1. V was pared by 0 bases and J by 3 bases, with 3 bases of the junction left unmatched. In germline, CDR1 is PRHDT, CDR2 FYEKMQ (reference sequence). The CDR3 has 15 residues. As DNA, the CDR3 is TGTGCCAGCAGCTTAGGGGACAGGGATTACTATGGCTACACCTTC. It encodes CASSLGDRDYYGYTF.

The chain uses TRBV27 and TRBJ2-7; no clear D gene. CDR1 and CDR2 from the germline V gene are MNHEY and SMNVEV (reference sequence). Trimming left V 5 bases short and J 6 bases short, with 14 bases between. The CDR3 spans 13 residues. The CDR3 reads CASSPTPVREQYF. CDR3 nucleotides: TGTGCCAGCAGTCCCACCCCGGTACGCGAGCAGTACTTC.

The chain joins TRBV10-2 to TRBJ2-5; a weak D match, TRBD1 (6 bases). Germline lookup yields CDR1 WSHSY and CDR2 SAAADI. Trimming pared 5 bases from V and 4 bases from J, leaving 11 bases between. This CDR3 is built from 13 residues. The CDR3 DNA follows: TGCGCCAGCAGTTCGACAGGTTTAGAGACCCAGTACTTC. It encodes CASSSTGLETQYF.

The chain joins TRBV6-1 to TRBJ2-2; D gene uncertain. CDR3 length: 12 amino acids. The V gene lost 2 bases and the J gene lost 4 bases, with 2 bases spanning the gap. Looked up from germline, CDR1 is MNHNS and CDR2 is SASEGT. The CDR3 loop reads CASSELTGELFF. The CDR3 DNA reads as TGTGCCAGCAGTGAACTCACCGGGGAGCTGTTTTTT.

The genes are TRBV27 and TRBJ2-7; 10 bases fit TRBD2. Germline trimming cut 6 bases from V and 3 bases from J; bases unmatched to any gene: 8. There are 15 residues in the CDR3. Germline V gene sequence: CDR1 MNHEY, CDR2 SMNVEV (reference sequence). CDR3 region: CASRYGLAGVYEQYF. The CDR3 DNA reads TGTGCCAGCAGGTATGGGCTAGCGGGGGTCTACGAGCAGTACTTC.

The rearrangement links TRBV5-8 to TRBJ1-1, with 8 nucleotides matching TRBD1. V lost 0 bases, J lost 8 bases, and 9 bases stayed unmatched. The length of the CDR3 is 15 residues. Germline lookup yields CDR1 SGHTS and CDR2 YDEGEE. CDR3 DNA: TGTGCCAGCAGCTTGGCTAGGACAGGGTTGGGCGAAGCTTTCTTT. Encoded protein: CASSLARTGLGEAFF.

This clone was observed a few times. The CDR3 here is CASSLKDREQFF. The DNA of the CDR3 is TGTGCCAGCAGCCTCAAAGATCGGGAGCAGTTCTTC. The chain has TRBV11-3 and TRBJ2-1, with D unclear. CDR1 and CDR2 from the germline V gene are SGHNT and YENEEA. Trimming removed 5 bases from V and 10 bases from J, with 12 bases in between. The CDR3 covers 12 residues.

The chain uses TRBV7-2 and TRBJ2-1; TRBD2 aligns across 7 bases. CDR1 is SGHTA and CDR2 is FQGNSA in the germline V gene. V lost 6 bases to trimming and J lost 1 base; unmatched junction nucleotides: 6. This CDR3 has 15 residues. CDR3 coding DNA: TGTGCCAGCAGGGTCCTAGCGGTGTCCTACAATGAGCAGTTCTTC. It encodes CASRVLAVSYNEQFF.

The chain joins TRBV5-4 to TRBJ2-6, with D possibly TRBD2 on 6 matching bases. Germline V gene data show CDR1 as SGHNT and CDR2 as YYREEE (reference sequence). With 3 bases removed from V and 4 bases from J, the gap between germline ends came to 14 bases. The CDR3 sequence is 16 residues long. The CDR3 DNA follows: TGTGCCAGCAGCTCACAGCCGGCGGGAGGGGCCAACGTCCTGACTTTC. It encodes CASSSQPAGGANVLTF. The full variable domain, completed using reference TRBV5-4 and TRBJ2-6, is ETGVTQSPTHLIKTRGQQVTLRCSSQSGHNTVSWYQQALGQGPQFIFQYYREEENGRGNFPPRFSGLQFPNYSSELNVNALELDDSALYLCASSSQPAGGANVLTFGAGSRLTVL.

Only one count was recorded for this clone. This chain uses TRBV5-8 with TRBJ1-5; 9 bases align to TRBD1. The junction had 10 bases not matched to a gene; V was cut back by 3 bases and J by 6 bases. The CDR3 length is 16 residues. The germline gives CDR1 SGHTS, CDR2 YDEGEE. In DNA, the CDR3 is TGTGCCAGCAGCTCCAAGGGACAGGGTAAAAGTCAGCCCCAGCATTTT. This codes for CASSSKGQGKSQPQHF.

The rearrangement uses TRBV18 and TRBJ1-1; 10 positions agree with TRBD1. The V gene end was trimmed by 3 bases and the J gene end by 6 bases; junction bases not matched to a gene: 7. Germline V gene lookup returns CDR1 KGHSH and CDR2 LQKENI. The CDR3 has 15 amino acids. The CDR3 reads CASSPTTGGAPEAFF. The CDR3 DNA reads as TGTGCCAGCTCACCCACGACAGGGGGCGCACCTGAAGCTTTCTTT.